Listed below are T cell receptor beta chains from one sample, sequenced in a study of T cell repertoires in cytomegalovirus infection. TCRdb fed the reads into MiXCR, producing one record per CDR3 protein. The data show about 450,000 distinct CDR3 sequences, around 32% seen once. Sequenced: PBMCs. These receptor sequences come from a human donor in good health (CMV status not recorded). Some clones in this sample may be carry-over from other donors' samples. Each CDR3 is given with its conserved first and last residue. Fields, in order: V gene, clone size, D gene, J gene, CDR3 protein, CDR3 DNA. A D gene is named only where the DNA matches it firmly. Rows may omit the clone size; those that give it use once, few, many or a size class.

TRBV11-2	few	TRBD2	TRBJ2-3	CASSLVSGLNTDTQYF	TGTGCCAGCAGCTTAGTGTCGGGACTAAACACAGATACGCAGTATTTT
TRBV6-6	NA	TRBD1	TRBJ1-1	CASSYSSRGLCTEAFF	TGTGCCAGCAGTTACTCGAGTAGGGGGCTGTGCACTGAAGCTTTCTTT
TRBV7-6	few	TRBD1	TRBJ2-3	CASSSNSGQVTDTQYF	TGTGCCAGCAGCTCCAATTCGGGACAGGTCACAGATACGCAGTATTTT
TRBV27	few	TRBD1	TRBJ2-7	CASSSDEGTDPFNEQYF	TGTGCCAGCAGCTCTGACGAAGGGACAGACCCTTTCAACGAGCAGTACTTC
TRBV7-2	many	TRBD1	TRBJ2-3	CASSTAGTDTDTQYF	TGTGCCAGCAGCACTGCCGGGACAGACACAGATACGCAGTATTTT
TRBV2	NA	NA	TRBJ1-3	CASLGVFGNTIYF	TGTGCCAGCCTGGGGGTCTTCGGAAACACCATATATTTT
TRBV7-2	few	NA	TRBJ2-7	CASSLGGLTYEQYF	TGTGCCAGCAGCTTGGGGGGGCTCACCTACGAGCAGTACTTC
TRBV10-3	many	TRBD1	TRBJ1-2	CAISGATGGGVYGYTF	TGTGCCATCAGTGGCGCCACAGGGGGGGGCGTCTATGGCTACACCTTC
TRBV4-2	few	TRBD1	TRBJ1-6	CASSQGGGDRGSNSPLHF	TGTGCCAGCAGCCAAGGAGGGGGGGACAGGGGATCCAATTCACCCCTCCACTTT
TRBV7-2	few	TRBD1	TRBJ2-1	CASSLVGRTGSYNEQFF	TGTGCCAGCAGCTTAGTTGGCCGGACAGGGTCCTACAATGAGCAGTTCTTC
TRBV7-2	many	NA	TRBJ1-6	CASSLDPGDNSPLHF	TGTGCCAGCAGCTTAGATCCGGGCGATAATTCACCCCTCCACTTT
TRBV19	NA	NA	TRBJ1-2	CASSNNYGYTF	TGTGCCAGTAGTAACAACTATGGCTACACCTTC
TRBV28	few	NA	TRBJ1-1	CASTPGLISTEAFF	TGTGCCAGCACCCCCGGGCTGATAAGCACTGAAGCTTTCTTT
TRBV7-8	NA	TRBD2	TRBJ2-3	CASSFLSGASTDTQYF	TGTGCCAGCAGCTTCCTTAGCGGGGCTAGCACAGATACGCAGTATTTT
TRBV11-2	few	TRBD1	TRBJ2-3	CASSRTDRAGTDTQYF	TGTGCCAGCAGCCGCACGGACAGGGCAGGAACAGATACGCAGTATTTT
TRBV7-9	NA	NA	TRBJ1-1	CASSLNSYTEAFF	TGTGCCAGCAGCTTAAATAGTTACACTGAAGCTTTCTTT
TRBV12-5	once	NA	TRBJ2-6	CASGLPPLGKNSGANVLTF	TGTGCTAGTGGTTTGCCACCATTGGGAAAGAACTCTGGGGCCAACGTCCTGACTTTC
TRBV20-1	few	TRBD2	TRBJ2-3	CSAGDGGGKADTQYF	TGCAGTGCCGGGGATGGCGGGGGGAAAGCAGATACGCAGTATTTT
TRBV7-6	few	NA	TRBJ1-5	CASSLGPPRGISNQPQHF	TGTGCCAGCAGCTTAGGGCCTCCTAGAGGGATAAGCAATCAGCCCCAGCATTTT
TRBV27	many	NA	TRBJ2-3	CASKSRNRASTDTQYF	TGTGCCAGCAAGAGCAGAAACAGGGCTAGCACAGATACGCAGTATTTT
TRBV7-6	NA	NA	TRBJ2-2	CASSSRPQGTGELFF	TGTGCCAGCAGCTCCCGGCCCCAGGGGACCGGGGAGCTGTTTTTT
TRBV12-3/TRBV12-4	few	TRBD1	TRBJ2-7	CASSFSGTGGEQYF	TGTGCCAGCAGTTTTTCTGGGACAGGGGGGGAGCAGTACTTC
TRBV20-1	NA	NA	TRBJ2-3	CSARGGPPTQYF	TGCAGTGCTAGAGGGGGGCCACCTACGCAGTATTTT
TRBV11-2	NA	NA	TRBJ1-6	CASILSGVFVGNSPLHF	TGTGCCAGCATCCTATCCGGGGTTTTTGTAGGTAATTCACCCCTCCACTTT
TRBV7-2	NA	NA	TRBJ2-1	CASSLLRGNEQFF	TGTGCCAGCAGCTTACTCAGGGGAAATGAGCAGTTCTTC
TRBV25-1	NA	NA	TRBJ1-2	CASSDMGANYGYTF	TGTGCCAGCAGTGACATGGGAGCTAACTATGGCTACACCTTC
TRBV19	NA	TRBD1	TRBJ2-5	CASSTQGRETQYF	TGTGCCAGTAGTACACAGGGGAGAGAGACCCAGTACTTC
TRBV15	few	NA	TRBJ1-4	CATSREGRGVFF	TGTGCCACCAGCAGAGAAGGGAGAGGGGTGTTTTTT
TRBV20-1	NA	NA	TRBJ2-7	CSASQGSEQYF	TGCAGTGCTTCCCAGGGGAGCGAGCAGTACTTC
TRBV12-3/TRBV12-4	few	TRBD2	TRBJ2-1	CASSPLAGRYNEQFF	TGTGCCAGCAGTCCACTAGCGGGGCGATACAATGAGCAGTTCTTC
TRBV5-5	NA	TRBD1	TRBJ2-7	CASSHGTGTSYEQYF	TGTGCCAGCAGCCACGGGACAGGGACCTCCTACGAGCAGTACTTC
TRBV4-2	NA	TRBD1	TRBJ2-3	CASSQDWDRGSGTQYF	TGTGCCAGCAGCCAAGATTGGGACAGGGGAAGTGGTACGCAGTATTTT
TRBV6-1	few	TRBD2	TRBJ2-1	CASIRGGGDYNEQFF	TGTGCCAGCATCCGGGGCGGGGGGGATTACAATGAGCAGTTCTTC
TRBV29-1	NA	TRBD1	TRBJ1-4	CSVEMTGGKGENLFF	TGCAGCGTTGAAATGACAGGGGGGAAGGGTGAAAATCTGTTTTTT
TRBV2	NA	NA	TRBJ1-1	CASRASANTEAFF	TGTGCCAGCAGAGCGTCGGCGAACACTGAAGCTTTCTTT
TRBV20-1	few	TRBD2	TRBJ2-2	CSARAGANTGELFF	TGCAGTGCTAGGGCGGGGGCGAACACCGGGGAGCTGTTTTTT